Here is one TCR beta chain with its context. The antigen is unknown. At the DNA level, this CDR3 is encoded by other sequences in the same sample as well. As for treatment: about 20 received Ad26.COV2.S at low or high dose, single or two shots; about 5 received placebo; per-sample allocation not given. Day 63 following the first vaccine or placebo injection was when the samples were taken. Boston hosted the donor, who was an adult aged 18-55 years. V gave up 0 bases and J gave up 1 base, with 7 bases separating them. Germline V lookup: CDR1 SGHRS, CDR2 YFSETQ. The CDR3 sequence is 14 residues long. Sequencing used immunoSEQ multiplex PCR; TCRdb keeps in-frame clones, though not all of them. The table shows about 680,000 clones, with 80% to 90% occurring only once. The data originate from a study of Ad26.COV2.S vaccination and SARS-CoV-2 variants. General observations from the study: There was a possibility that the TCR breadth and depth analyses underestimated total T cell responses. Placebo recipients had lower spike-specific TCR breadth than vaccine recipients. Vaccinees and placebo recipients showed similar non-spike TCR breadth.

The sequences come from peripheral blood, collected in a trial of Ad26.COV2.S vaccine versus placebo. This TCR was recovered from a person aged 18-65 years who received the Ad26.COV2.S COVID-19 vaccine or a placebo. The chain combines TRBV5-1 with TRBJ1-1; D is undetermined. The CDR3 here is CASSLGPTNTEAFF. The CDR3 nucleotides read TGCGCCAGCAGCTTGGGTCCTACGAACACTGAAGCTTTCTTT. The variable domain in full, completed from reference TRBV5-1 and TRBJ1-1, reads KAGVTQTPRYLIKTRGQQVTLSCSPISGHRSVSWYQQTPGQGLQFLFEYFSETQRNKGNFPGRFSGRQFSNSRSEMNVSTLELGDSALYLCASSLGPTNTEAFFGQGTRLTVV.